This T cell receptor beta chain was obtained from a study of cytomegalovirus exposure and HLA in healthy donors. The wider study: Around 180 million T cells yielded 117 million unique TCR beta sequences in earlier analysis.

With regard to this clone: No antigen is known for it.

Broader study findings: Reportedly, HLA-A and HLA-B alleles of most subjects were accurately predicted from TCR beta. Researchers reported in a later analysis that common viral pathogens appeared linked to several top clusters.

With 60 Vbeta and 13 Jbeta primers, the PCR was carried out. The protocol was immunoSEQ multiplex PCR, while the TCRdb copy is restricted to in-frame clones and leaves out a portion. The sample yields some 65,000 clones, 55% to 75% seen once. CDR1 and CDR2 from the germline V gene are SGHDN and FVKESK. Trimming pared 7 bases from V and 1 base from J, leaving 13 bases between. This CDR3 is built from 14 residues. The receptor's source is a woman in her thirties in good health and CMV-seronegative. The specimen was PBMCs. V gene TRBV14 combines with J gene TRBJ1-1; D ambiguous. Here the CDR3 reads CASTRTTWNTEAFF. The CDR3 DNA reads as TGTGCCAGCACCCGAACGACATGGAACACTGAAGCTTTCTTT.